This T cell receptor beta chain was found in a study of blood T cell repertoires in COVID-19. Study background: T cells, B-cell-depleted T cells, or PBMCs supplied cDNA or gDNA.

Generated by immunoSEQ multiplex PCR, the TCRdb table keeps only in-frame clones and is missing some. The sample contains 50,000 to 65,000 clones, 88% of which appear only once. With 7 bases clipped from V and 5 bases from J, the junction kept 7 bases outside the gene matches. The CDR3 covers 14 residues. Germline loops: CDR1 MNHEY, CDR2 SVGAGI. The sequence derives from a man aged 45-65 years with active COVID-19. Sequenced: peripheral blood. The chain employs TRBV6-5 and TRBJ1-1, with 10 bases fitting TRBD1. The CDR3 protein is CASTSGQGETEAFF. For the CDR3, the DNA is TGTGCCAGCACAAGTGGACAGGGGGAAACTGAAGCTTTCTTT.